Listed below are T cell receptor beta chains from one sample, sequenced in a study of shared clonotypes between healthy human individuals. Profiled with immunoSEQ multiplex PCR; TCRdb holds only in-frame clones, not every one. The table lists roughly 500,000 clones, 70% to 80% of them singletons. Sequencing was carried out using PBMCs. These receptors came from a woman aged 35 to 49 in good health. Some clones in this sample may be carry-over from other donors' samples. Each CDR3 is given with its conserved first and last residue. The D gene is left open where the match is weak. Clone sizes are given selectively: once, few, many, or a class where the clone is expanded.

D gene	V gene	J gene	CDR3 length	clone size	CDR3 DNA	CDR3 protein
-	TRBV5-1	TRBJ2-2	17	-	TGCGCCAGCAGCTCGCAACTACAGGGCGCGAACACCGGGGAGCTGTTTTTT	CASSSQLQGANTGELFF
TRBD1	TRBV18	TRBJ1-2	16	-	TGTGCCAGCTCACCAGCGGGACAGGGATTTAACTATGGCTACACCTTC	CASSPAGQGFNYGYTF
-	TRBV10-3	TRBJ2-3	17	-	TGTGCCATCTCCGATGGGGTGCTAGCTGCTAGCACAGATACGCAGTATTTT	CAISDGVLAASTDTQYF
-	TRBV28	TRBJ2-1	15	-	TGTGCCAGCAGTTTAGAGGGCCTCTCCAACAATGAGCAGTTCTTC	CASSLEGLSNNEQFF
TRBD1	TRBV6-6	TRBJ1-5	15	-	TGTGCCAGCAGTTTACGCCGGGACAGGGATCAGCCCCAGCATTTT	CASSLRRDRDQPQHF
TRBD1	TRBV5-6	TRBJ2-7	14	many	TGTGCCAGCAGCGGCCGACAGGGGTCCTACGAGCAGTACTTC	CASSGRQGSYEQYF
TRBD2	TRBV6-1	TRBJ2-3	16	-	TGTGCCAGCAGTGGAGGACGGCGGGGGGTCACAGATACGCAGTATTTT	CASSGGRRGVTDTQYF
-	TRBV5-6	TRBJ2-7	15	-	TGTGCCAGCAGCCCTCTAGCAGGGTCTACTGACGAGCAGTACTTC	CASSPLAGSTDEQYF
TRBD2	TRBV6-1	TRBJ2-2	16	-	TGTGCCAGCAGTGAAACGGCGGGAGACCCAACCGGGGAGCTGTTTTTT	CASSETAGDPTGELFF
-	TRBV4-1	TRBJ1-1	14	-	TGCGCCAGCAGCCCGAAGGGGATGAACACTGAAGCTTTCTTT	CASSPKGMNTEAFF
-	TRBV9	TRBJ1-2	15	-	TGTGCCAGCCAACCCGTAGGCAGGGCCCAGGGTGGCTACACCTTC	CASQPVGRAQGGYTF
-	TRBV7-2	TRBJ2-2	13	few	TGTGCCAGCAGCTTTGCGTGGACCGGGGAGCTGTTTTTT	CASSFAWTGELFF
-	TRBV5-8	TRBJ1-1	15	few	TGTGCCAGCAGCCGGCGGGGGGGATCGGGCACTGAAGCTTTCTTT	CASSRRGGSGTEAFF
-	TRBV28	TRBJ1-1	9	few	TGTGCCAGCAGTTTGCTAGCTTTCTTT	CASSLLAFF
-	TRBV30	TRBJ2-7	15	-	TGTGCCTGGAGTGAGGGCGGAACTCTCTCCTACGAGCAGTACTTC	CAWSEGGTLSYEQYF
TRBD2	TRBV11-1	TRBJ2-1	15	-	TGTGCCAGCAGCTTGGGGGGGAGCTCCTACAATGAGCAGTTCTTC	CASSLGGSSYNEQFF
-	TRBV28	TRBJ1-1	10	-	TGTGCCAGCAGTCGCACTGAAGCTTTCTTT	CASSRTEAFF